The 7 T cell receptor beta chains given below trace back to one sample, sequenced in a study of control samples from healthy donors and cancer patients. This table comes from immunoSEQ multiplex PCR, and its TCRdb copy is limited to in-frame clones, with some not included. The repertoire holds roughly 40,000 clones, with around 90% as singletons. The material sequenced was blood. The source of these receptors is a woman aged 50 to 60 in good health.

The CDR3 nucleotides are TGTGCCAGCAGTGAATTGGGACCGAATTCACCCCTCCACTTT. Translated: CASSELGPNSPLHF. The chain combines TRBV2 with TRBJ1-6, with D maybe TRBD1 (5 bases). This CDR3 is 14 amino acids long. V shed 2 bases and J shed 7 bases, with 9 bases lying between them. Germline V gives CDR1 SNHLY, CDR2 FYNNEI.

V and J are TRBV18 and TRBJ1-4; a weak D match, TRBD1 (6 bases). CDR1 KGHSH and CDR2 LQKENI come from the germline V gene. CDR3 size: 14 residues. V lost 2 bases to trimming and J lost 6 bases, with 10 bases between them. The CDR3 is CASSPRGSDEKLFF. DNA for the CDR3: TGTGCCAGCTCACCAAGGGGGAGCGATGAAAAACTGTTTTTT.

The chain employs TRBV28 and TRBJ1-1; D call uncertain. Trimming took 6 bases from V and 5 from J, leaving 34 bases between them. This CDR3 has 20 residues. Germline V CDR1 and CDR2: MDHEN, SYDVKM. The CDR3 DNA is TGTGCCAGCAGGCTTTACTTAACCCACTCAACTAGACCGAGGAAGACTGAAGCTTTCTTT. Amino acid sequence: CASRLYLTHSTRPRKTEAFF.

V and J are TRBV2 and TRBJ1-4, with no clear D. The V end was cut by 1 base, the J end by 0 bases, with 6 bases between. Germline loops: CDR1 SNHLY, CDR2 FYNNEI. CDR3 length equals 15 residues. CDR3 coding DNA: TGTGCCAGCAGTGAAGATCGGACAACTAATGAAAAACTGTTTTTT. It specifies CASSEDRTTNEKLFF.

The chain joins TRBV9 to TRBJ1-6; D is unclear. CDR1 and CDR2 (germline): SGDLS, YYNGEE. V was trimmed by 0 bases and J by 11 bases, leaving 9 bases between them. The CDR3 sequence is 13 residues long. For the CDR3, the DNA is TGTGCCAGCAGCGTAGGGATTTCTACACCCCTCCACTTT. Translating gives CASSVGISTPLHF.

V and J are TRBV7-8 and TRBJ2-7, with a tentative D call TRBD1 (5 bases). Germline lookup yields CDR1 SGHVS and CDR2 FQNEAQ. V was pared by 2 bases and J by 2 bases, with 10 bases between. This CDR3 has 14 amino acids. The CDR3 loop is CASSLRQGAYEQYF. CDR3 nucleotide sequence: TGTGCCAGCAGCTTAAGGCAGGGCGCCTACGAGCAGTACTTC.

This rearrangement joins TRBV14 to TRBJ2-2; D unresolved. The V gene lost 4 bases and the J gene lost 6 bases, with 15 bases spanning the gap. Germline V gene lookup returns CDR1 SGHDN and CDR2 FVKESK. There are 15 residues in the CDR3. CDR3 bases: TGTGCCAGCAGCCCCTATACAACGGCCTCCGGGGAGCTGTTTTTT. The encoded protein is CASSPYTTASGELFF.